The source of this T cell receptor beta chain is a study of beta chain features in type 1 diabetes. Study in general: Cell yields, gender and age were similar in healthy donors and patients. Study findings and constraints: Type 1 diabetes patients had TCRB CDR3s that were shorter (moderately but significantly so) in all four CD4+ subsets.

V lost 4 bases, J lost 2 bases, and 11 bases lay in between. In germline, CDR1 is SGHVS, CDR2 FNYEAQ. This CDR3 has 14 residues. For this clone: Its antigen is as yet unknown.

The whole isolated RNA underwent reverse transcription, so sequencing captured expressed TCRB transcripts. The method was immunoSEQ multiplex PCR; TCRdb's version includes in-frame clones alone and lacks a portion of them. The sample holds under 250,000 clones, approximately 14% seen once. J is TRBJ1-1 and V is TRBV7-6; D call uncertain. The clonotype was recovered from a woman aged 35 to 49 in good health. The sequenced material came from naive CD4+ T cells from blood. This CDR3 is CASSYSGKNTEAFF. CDR3 bases: TGTGCCAGCAGCTACAGCGGGAAAAACACTGAAGCTTTCTTT.